Here is one TCR beta chain with its context. The data were obtained in a study of T cell repertoires in ileal Crohn's disease. Study overall: At surgery, about 36% of patients smoked, with median disease duration 7.9 years. From the resection specimen's proximal margin, biopsies were taken as MI. TCRB immunosequencing input was roughly 490 nanograms of biopsy DNA per sample.

Sequencing was performed with immunoSEQ multiplex PCR; in TCRdb, only in-frame clones are kept and a portion is missing. The profile shows about 7,200 clones, roughly 78% of them singletons. Documented time point: proximal margin of the surgical specimen (macroscopically non-inflamed). Patients were adults with ileal or ileocolonic Crohn's disease needing resection. The V and J ends lost 5 bases and 4 bases respectively, with 17 bases between them. The germline gives CDR1 SQVTM, CDR2 ANQGSEA. The CDR3 length is 14 residues. This TCR derives from an adult with Crohn's disease. Sequences were obtained from ileal tissue. This chain joins TRBV29-1 and TRBJ2-5; perhaps D is TRBD1 or TRBD2 (6 bases each). The CDR3 loop is CSVYSRTGAETQYF. For the CDR3, the DNA is TGCAGCGTTTATTCCCGAACGGGGGCAGAGACCCAGTACTTC.